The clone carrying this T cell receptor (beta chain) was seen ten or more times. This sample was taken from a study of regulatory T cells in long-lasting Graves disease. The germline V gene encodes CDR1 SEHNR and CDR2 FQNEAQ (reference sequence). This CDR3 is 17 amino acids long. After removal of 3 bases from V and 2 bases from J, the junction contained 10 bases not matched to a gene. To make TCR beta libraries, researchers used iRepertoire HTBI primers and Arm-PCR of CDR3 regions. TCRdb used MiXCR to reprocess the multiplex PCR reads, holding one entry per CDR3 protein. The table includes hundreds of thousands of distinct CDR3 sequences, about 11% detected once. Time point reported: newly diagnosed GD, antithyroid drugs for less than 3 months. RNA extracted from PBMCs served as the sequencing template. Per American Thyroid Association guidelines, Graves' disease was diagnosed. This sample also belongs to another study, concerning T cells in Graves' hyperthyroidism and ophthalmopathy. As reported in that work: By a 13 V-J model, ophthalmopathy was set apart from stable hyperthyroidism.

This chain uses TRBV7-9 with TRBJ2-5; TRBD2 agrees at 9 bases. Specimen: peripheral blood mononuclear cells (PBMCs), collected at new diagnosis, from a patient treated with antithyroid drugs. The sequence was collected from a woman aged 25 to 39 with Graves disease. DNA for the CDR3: TGTGCCAGCAGCTTCTCGGAGGAGCGGGAGGATCAAGAGACCCAGTACTTC. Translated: CASSFSEEREDQETQYF.